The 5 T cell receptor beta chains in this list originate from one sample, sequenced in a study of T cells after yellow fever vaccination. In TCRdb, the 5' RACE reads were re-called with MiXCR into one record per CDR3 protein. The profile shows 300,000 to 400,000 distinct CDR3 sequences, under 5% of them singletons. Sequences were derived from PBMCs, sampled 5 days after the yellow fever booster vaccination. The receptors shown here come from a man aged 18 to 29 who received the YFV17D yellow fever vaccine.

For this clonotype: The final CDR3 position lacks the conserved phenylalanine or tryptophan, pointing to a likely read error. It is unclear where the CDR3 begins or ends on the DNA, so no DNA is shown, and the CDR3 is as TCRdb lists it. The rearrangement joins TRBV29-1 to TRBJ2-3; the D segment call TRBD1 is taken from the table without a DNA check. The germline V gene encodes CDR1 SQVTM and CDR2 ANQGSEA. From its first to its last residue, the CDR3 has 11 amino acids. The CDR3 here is CSVAAGVLVWY.

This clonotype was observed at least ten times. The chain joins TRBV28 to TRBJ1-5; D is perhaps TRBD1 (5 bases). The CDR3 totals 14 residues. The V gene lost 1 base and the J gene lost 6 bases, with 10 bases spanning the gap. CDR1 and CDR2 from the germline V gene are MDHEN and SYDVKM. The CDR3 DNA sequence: TGTGCCAGCAGTTTATCCAGGGATGGTCAGCCCCAGCATTTT. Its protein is CASSLSRDGQPQHF.

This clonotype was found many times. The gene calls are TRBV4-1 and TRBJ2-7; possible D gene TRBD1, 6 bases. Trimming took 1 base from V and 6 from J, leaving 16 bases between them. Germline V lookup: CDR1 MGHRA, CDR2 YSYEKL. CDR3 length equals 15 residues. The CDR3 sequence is CASSQVHRVSPEQYF. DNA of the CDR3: TGCGCCAGCAGCCAAGTACACAGGGTTTCACCCGAGCAGTACTTC.

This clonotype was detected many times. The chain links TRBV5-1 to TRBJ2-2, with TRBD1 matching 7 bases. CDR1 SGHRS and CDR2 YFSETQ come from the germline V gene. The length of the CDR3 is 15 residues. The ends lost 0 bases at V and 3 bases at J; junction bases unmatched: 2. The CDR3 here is CASSLVQGDTGELFF. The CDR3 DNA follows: TGCGCCAGCAGCTTGGTGCAGGGGGACACCGGGGAGCTGTTTTTT.

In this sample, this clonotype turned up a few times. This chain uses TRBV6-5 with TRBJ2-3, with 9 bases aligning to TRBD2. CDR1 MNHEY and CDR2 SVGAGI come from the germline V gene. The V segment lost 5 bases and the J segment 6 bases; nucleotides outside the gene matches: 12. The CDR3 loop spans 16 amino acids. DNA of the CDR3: TGTGCCAGCAGTCCAGCGGGGGGCCCCGCCCGCGATACGCAGTATTTT. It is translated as CASSPAGGPARDTQYF.